A single sample gave rise to the 28 T cell receptor beta chains below, sequenced in a study of CD8 T cells in Susac syndrome. An amount of RNA that ranged from roughly 0.45 to 1 ug was reverse transcribed with random hexamers. TCRdb itself ran the immunoSEQ multiplex PCR reads through MiXCR, one entry per CDR3 protein. Among 150,000 to 180,000 distinct CDR3 sequences listed, 85% to 95% were seen once. The material sequenced was CD4+ T cells from PBMCs. The source is a human donor with Susac syndrome.

The chain combines TRBV5-4 with TRBJ2-2, with D perhaps matching TRBD1 or TRBD2 (5 bases each). Germline V gene lookup returns CDR1 SGHNT and CDR2 YYREEE (reference sequence). The germline V and J ends were trimmed by 4 bases and 4 bases, with 14 bases remaining between them. The CDR3 runs to 15 residues. The CDR3 DNA follows: TGTGCCAGCAGCGCCGGGGCGCGGGTCACCGGGGAGCTGTTTTTT. Protein sequence: CASSAGARVTGELFF. The variable domain in full, with the rest retrieved from reference TRBV5-4 and TRBJ2-2, is ETGVTQSPTHLIKTRGQQVTLRCSSQSGHNTVSWYQQALGQGPQFIFQYYREEENGRGNFPPRFSGLQFPNYSSELNVNALELDDSALYLCASSAGARVTGELFFGEGSRLTVL.

The V gene is TRBV7-2, the J gene TRBJ2-3; 10 bases line up with TRBD2. Trimming removed 1 base from V and 3 bases from J; junction bases left unmatched: 1. Looked up from germline, CDR1 is SGHTA and CDR2 is FQGNSA. This CDR3 comprises 15 residues. CDR3 protein: CASSLGGLATDTQYF. The CDR3 DNA reads as TGTGCCAGCAGCTTAGGGGGACTAGCGACAGATACGCAGTATTTT. The full variable domain, its missing parts supplied by reference TRBV7-2 and TRBJ2-3, is GAGVSQSPSNKVTEKGKDVELRCDPISGHTALYWYRQSLGQGLEFLIYFQGNSAPDKSGLPSDRFSAERTGGSVSTLTIQRTQQEDSAVYLCASSLGGLATDTQYFGPGTRLTVL.

The genes are TRBV20-1 and TRBJ2-7; D may match TRBD1 or TRBD2 (5 bases each). V was shortened by 3 bases and J by 4 bases, with 13 bases between the two germline ends. The CDR3 contains 13 residues. Germline CDR1 DFQATT, CDR2 SNEGSKA (reference sequence). The CDR3 nucleotides are TGCAGTGCTAGTTCCCGGGACCCATACGAGCAGTACTTC. This encodes CSASSRDPYEQYF.

The chain joins TRBV18 to TRBJ2-4; D is unclear. CDR3 length: 12 amino acids. The V gene's germline CDR1 is KGHSH and CDR2 LQKENI. Trimming left V 4 bases short and J 6 bases short, with 7 bases between. CDR3 DNA: TGTGCCAGCTCACAGCCAGGAAACATTCAGTACTTC. Amino acid sequence: CASSQPGNIQYF.

J is TRBJ1-5 and V is TRBV29-1, with no clear D. The V gene lost 4 bases and the J gene lost 3 bases, with 10 bases spanning the gap. Germline CDR1 SQVTM, CDR2 ANQGSEA. CDR3 length: 13 amino acids. The CDR3 nucleotides read TGCAGCGTTGGGTGGGGAGCCAATCAGCCCCAGCATTTT. Translation gives CSVGWGANQPQHF.

V and J are TRBV9 and TRBJ1-1; D remains unclear. The CDR3 has 14 amino acids. Trimming cost V 3 bases and J 6 bases, with 15 bases left between them. From germline, CDR1 is SGDLS and CDR2 YYNGEE. The CDR3 DNA sequence: TGTGCCAGCAGCGCGTCCGGCCTCCAGGCTGAAGCTTTCTTT. This encodes CASSASGLQAEAFF.

The rearrangement uses TRBV29-1 and TRBJ2-5, with D uncertain. Germline CDR1 is SQVTM and CDR2 is ANQGSEA. The CDR3 spans 12 residues. Trimming shortened V by 6 bases and J by 2 bases, and 10 bases separated the two germline ends. This CDR3 reads CSVADGQETQYF. For the CDR3, the DNA is TGCAGCGTGGCGGACGGGCAAGAGACCCAGTACTTC. The whole variable domain, filled in from reference TRBV29-1 and TRBJ2-5, reads SAVISQKPSRDICQRGTSLTIQCQVDSQVTMMFWYRQQPGQSLTLIATANQGSEATYESGFVIDKFPISRPNLTFSTLTVSNMSPEDSSIYLCSVADGQETQYFGPGTRLLVL.

The gene calls are TRBV25-1 and TRBJ2-5; tentatively, D is TRBD2 (7 bases). Trimming left V 8 bases short and J 2 bases short, with 12 bases between. Germline V gene lookup returns CDR1 MGHDK and CDR2 SYGVNS. The CDR3 spans 13 residues. CDR3 loop: CASGEGGQETQYF. For the CDR3, the DNA is TGTGCCAGCGGGGAGGGGGGTCAAGAGACCCAGTACTTC.

This clonotype showed up just once. The chain has TRBV20-1 and TRBJ1-1, with TRBD1 matching over 9 bases. Germline-derived CDR1 and CDR2 are DFQATT and SNEGSKA (reference sequence). V was pared by 4 bases and J by 1 base, with 7 bases of the junction left unmatched. CDR3 length equals 15 residues. The CDR3 region is CSAIPGQGTNTEAFF. Here the CDR3 DNA reads TGCAGTGCTATTCCGGGACAGGGAACGAACACTGAAGCTTTCTTT.

V usage is TRBV29-1 and J usage is TRBJ2-2; D is unresolved. V was shortened by 7 bases and J by 6 bases, with 12 bases between the two germline ends. Germline loops: CDR1 SQVTM, CDR2 ANQGSEA. There are 12 residues in the CDR3. CDR3 loop: CSGFEVSGELFF. The CDR3 DNA sequence: TGCAGCGGATTTGAGGTGTCCGGGGAGCTGTTTTTT.

The chain carries TRBV28 and TRBJ1-4; D perhaps matches TRBD1 (6 bases). The CDR3 covers 12 residues. Germline V lookup: CDR1 MDHEN, CDR2 SYDVKM. Trimming stripped 10 bases from V and 8 bases from J, with 14 bases between. The DNA of the CDR3 is TGTGCCACCAACCCGGACAGAGAAAAACTGTTTTTT. Translated, it gives CATNPDREKLFF.

The CDR3 loop reads CSAKVAKNIQYF. The CDR3 bases are TGCAGTGCTAAGGTAGCCAAAAACATTCAGTACTTC. V and J are TRBV20-1 and TRBJ2-4; D gene ambiguous. Trimming pared 4 bases from V and 0 bases from J, leaving 4 bases between. The CDR3 contains 12 residues. Per germline, CDR1 DFQATT and CDR2 SNEGSKA (reference sequence).

The chain is built from TRBV20-1 and TRBJ2-1; D might be TRBD1 (7 bases). Trimming cost V 3 bases and J 2 bases, with 11 bases left between them. The length of the CDR3 is 14 residues. The V gene's germline CDR1 is DFQATT and CDR2 SNEGSKA (reference sequence). The CDR3: CSAREGATYNEQFF. DNA of the CDR3: TGCAGTGCTAGGGAGGGGGCCACCTACAATGAGCAGTTCTTC.

The V and J genes are TRBV9 and TRBJ2-3; 9 bases agree with TRBD1. After removal of 4 bases from V and 0 bases from J, the junction contained 6 bases not matched to a gene. This CDR3 comprises 16 residues. Per germline, CDR1 SGDLS and CDR2 YYNGEE. The CDR3 DNA sequence: TGTGCCAGCAGCTCGACCGGGACAGGGAGCACAGATACGCAGTATTTT. It specifies CASSSTGTGSTDTQYF.

The V call is TRBV18, the J call TRBJ2-6, with 9 bases lining up with TRBD1. With V trimmed by 6 bases and J by 3 bases, 6 bases remained unmatched. CDR1 and CDR2 from the germline V gene are KGHSH and LQKENI. This CDR3 comprises 16 residues. The CDR3 coding sequence is TGTGCCAGCTCCCCCGGGACAGGGAGTGGGGCCAACGTCCTGACTTTC. Translated: CASSPGTGSGANVLTF. Full variable domain (missing parts from reference TRBV18 and TRBJ2-6): NAGVMQNPRHLVRRRGQEARLRCSPMKGHSHVYWYRQLPEEGLKFMVYLQKENIIDESGMPKERFSAEFPKEGPSILRIQQVVRGDSAAYFCASSPGTGSGANVLTFGAGSRLTVL.

J is TRBJ1-6 and V is TRBV19, with D perhaps TRBD1 (6 bases). CDR3 length: 13 residues. The germline V gene has CDR1 LNHDA and CDR2 SQIVND (reference sequence). V was trimmed by 7 bases and J by 10 bases, leaving 14 bases between them. The CDR3 loop reads CASTGGASSPLHF. In DNA, the CDR3 is TGTGCCAGTACGGGGGGCGCAAGCTCACCCCTCCACTTT.

The rearrangement joins TRBV4-3 to TRBJ2-2, with a tentative D call TRBD1 (6 bases). V was pared by 4 bases and J by 6 bases, with 12 bases between. Germline CDR1 LGHNA, CDR2 YSLEER. The CDR3 consists of 14 residues. The CDR3 region is CASSLTGLSGELFF. CDR3 nucleotide sequence: TGCGCCAGCAGCCTAACAGGGTTGTCCGGGGAGCTGTTTTTT.

The rearrangement uses TRBV12-3 or TRBV12-4 and TRBJ2-1; D possibly corresponds to TRBD1 (7 bases). The CDR3 runs to 12 residues. V lost 5 bases, J lost 8 bases, and 10 bases lay in between. This chain's CDR3 is CASSLRGDEQFF. As DNA, the CDR3 is TGTGCCAGCAGTCTCAGGGGGGATGAGCAGTTCTTC.

The CDR3 is CASSSGTEQETQYF. CDR3 DNA sequence: TGCGCCAGCAGTTCCGGGACAGAACAAGAGACCCAGTACTTC. The gene calls are TRBV5-1 and TRBJ2-5; 7 bases match TRBD1. The trim removed 5 bases at V and 2 bases at J, leaving 6 bases unmatched. The CDR3 contains 14 residues. Germline lookup yields CDR1 SGHRS and CDR2 YFSETQ. Combining the CDR3 with reference TRBV5-1 and TRBJ2-5 gives the whole variable domain KAGVTQTPRYLIKTRGQQVTLSCSPISGHRSVSWYQQTPGQGLQFLFEYFSETQRNKGNFPGRFSGRQFSNSRSEMNVSTLELGDSALYLCASSSGTEQETQYFGPGTRLLVL.

This clonotype showed up just a few times. The genes are TRBV12-3 or TRBV12-4 and TRBJ1-3; D unresolved. The length of the CDR3 is 13 residues. Trimming stripped 3 bases from V and 4 bases from J, with 7 bases between. CDR3 DNA: TGTGCCAGCAGTTTTTTATCCGGAAACACCATATATTTT. It is translated as CASSFLSGNTIYF.

J is TRBJ1-2 and V is TRBV29-1; possibly TRBD1 for D (6 bases). Germline lookup yields CDR1 SQVTM and CDR2 ANQGSEA. The CDR3 spans 12 residues. V was clipped by 6 bases and J by 7 bases, with 15 bases between them. The DNA for the CDR3 is TGCAGCGTGGGGGGCGTCGCATCTGGCTACACCTTC. This encodes CSVGGVASGYTF.

This clonotype came up once. The chain recombines TRBV7-2 with TRBJ2-6; D possibly matches TRBD1 or TRBD2 (5 bases each). CDR1 SGHTA and CDR2 FQGNSA come from the germline V gene. This CDR3 is built from 16 residues. Deletions cut 5 bases from V and 4 bases from J, with 15 bases between. CDR3 DNA sequence: TGTGCCAGCAGCCTTAGGGACCCGGGGGGGGCCAACGTCCTGACTTTC. Translation gives CASSLRDPGGANVLTF.

This CDR3 is CASSIGYTDTQYF. The DNA for the CDR3 is TGTGCCAGTAGTATCGGCTACACAGATACGCAGTATTTT. V usage is TRBV19 and J usage is TRBJ2-3; D is unresolved. Per germline, CDR1 LNHDA and CDR2 SQIVND (reference sequence). Between the trimmed V and J ends, which lost 3 bases and 2 bases, there was a span of 6 bases. This CDR3 has 13 residues.

The chain uses TRBV6-4 and TRBJ2-1; unclear D gene. Trimming removed 1 base from V and 5 bases from J, with 6 bases in between. This CDR3 region has 13 residues. Per germline, CDR1 MRHNA and CDR2 SNTAGT. The CDR3 is CASSDWADNEQFF. CDR3 in DNA: TGTGCCAGCAGTGACTGGGCGGACAATGAGCAGTTCTTC.

This sequence joins TRBV6-2 or TRBV6-3 and TRBJ1-2, with D tentatively TRBD1 (6 bases). Germline V gene lookup returns CDR1 MNHEY and CDR2 SVGEGT. V dropped 5 bases and J dropped 8 bases, with 18 bases sitting between them. The CDR3 totals 14 residues. The CDR3: CASSHGGRVGGYTF. CDR3 coding DNA: TGTGCCAGCAGTCACGGGGGCAGGGTCGGCGGCTACACCTTC.

This clonotype has only one observation. The V and J genes are TRBV2 and TRBJ2-1; either TRBD1 or TRBD2 may supply D (5 bases each). Between the trimmed V and J ends, which lost 8 bases and 9 bases, there was a span of 20 bases. Germline assignment: CDR1 SNHLY and CDR2 FYNNEI. This CDR3 contains 14 residues. DNA of the CDR3: TGTGCCAGCTCCCCCCACGGGACGACCGGTGAGCAGTTCTTC. It specifies CASSPHGTTGEQFF.

This clonotype was observed a single time. The genes are TRBV29-1 and TRBJ2-7, with no clear D. Trimming pared 5 bases from V and 3 bases from J, leaving 5 bases between. The CDR3 is 10 residues long. Germline loops: CDR1 SQVTM, CDR2 ANQGSEA. The CDR3 DNA follows: TGCAGCGTTTTACACTACGAGCAGTACTTC. This encodes CSVLHYEQYF.

This chain uses TRBV5-1 with TRBJ1-6; the D gene is possibly TRBD1 (5 bases). The V and J ends lost 4 bases and 7 bases respectively, with 15 bases between them. In germline, CDR1 is SGHRS, CDR2 YFSETQ. CDR3 size: 15 residues. CDR3 nucleotide sequence: TGCGCCAGCAGCCTGGGAAGGGGTCGGAATTCACCCCTCCACTTT. Encoded protein: CASSLGRGRNSPLHF.